A few counts support the clone carrying this T cell receptor beta chain. Antigen unknown. This sample is part of a study of regulatory T cells in long-lasting Graves disease. CDR3-region Arm-PCR and iRepertoire HTBI primers produced the TCR beta libraries. Each CDR3 protein is one row after TCRdb ran MiXCR on the multiplex PCR reads. This sample yields 700,000 or so distinct CDR3 sequences, of which 25% to 35% are seen a single time; roughly 40% belongs to the top ten. Study-level results: TRBV28, TRBJ1-2 and TRBJ2-5 emerged as the favored segments in persistent disease. Patients whose Graves' disease persisted exhibited lower TCR diversity than those newly diagnosed. Authors noted too few samples as a limitation.

CDR1 and CDR2 (germline): SGHRS, YFSETQ. V was shortened by 0 bases and J by 3 bases, with 10 bases between the two germline ends. The CDR3 consists of 15 residues. Time point meaning: persistent/refractory GD, antithyroid drugs over 5 years with positive TRAb. From PBMCs, RNA was extracted and then used to make the TCR library. This TCR derives from a female donor with Graves disease. The V call is TRBV5-1, the J call TRBJ1-5; no definite D call. The sample here was peripheral blood mononuclear cells (PBMCs), taken when the disease was refractory, from a patient treated with antithyroid drugs. Here the CDR3 reads CASSLDSLANQPQHF. The CDR3 DNA follows: TGCGCCAGCAGCTTGGATTCCCTTGCCAATCAGCCCCAGCATTTT. Looking up the rest from reference TRBV5-1 and TRBJ1-5 gives the full variable domain: KAGVTQTPRYLIKTRGQQVTLSCSPISGHRSVSWYQQTPGQGLQFLFEYFSETQRNKGNFPGRFSGRQFSNSRSEMNVSTLELGDSALYLCASSLDSLANQPQHFGDGTRLSIL.